The clone carrying this T cell receptor beta chain has only a few counts. What it binds is not known. The Oncomine TCR Beta short-read assay sequenced DNA from cultured CD4+ T cells. TCRdb re-derived calls from the PCR reads in MiXCR, one entry per CDR3 protein. The repertoire holds roughly 20,000 distinct CDR3 sequences, with approximately 40% as singletons. After removal of 3 bases from V and 3 bases from J, the junction contained 8 bases not matched to a gene. This CDR3 region has 16 residues. In germline, CDR1 is MNHEY, CDR2 SMNVEV (reference sequence). The data belong to a study of vaccination and CD4 T cells after COVID-19. As to treatment: approximately nine-day PBMC culture with coronavirus spike peptide pools or control peptides (ViraFEST assay).

The TCR comes from a human donor who had recovered from COVID-19. The chain employs TRBV27 and TRBJ1-1; 9 bases line up with TRBD1. This specimen consisted of CD4+ T cells from blood, cultured in vitro, obtained after SARS-CoV-2 vaccination. The CDR3 protein is CASSFLGQGSDTEAFF. The CDR3, as DNA: TGTGCCAGCAGTTTCCTCGGACAGGGGTCGGACACTGAAGCTTTCTTT.